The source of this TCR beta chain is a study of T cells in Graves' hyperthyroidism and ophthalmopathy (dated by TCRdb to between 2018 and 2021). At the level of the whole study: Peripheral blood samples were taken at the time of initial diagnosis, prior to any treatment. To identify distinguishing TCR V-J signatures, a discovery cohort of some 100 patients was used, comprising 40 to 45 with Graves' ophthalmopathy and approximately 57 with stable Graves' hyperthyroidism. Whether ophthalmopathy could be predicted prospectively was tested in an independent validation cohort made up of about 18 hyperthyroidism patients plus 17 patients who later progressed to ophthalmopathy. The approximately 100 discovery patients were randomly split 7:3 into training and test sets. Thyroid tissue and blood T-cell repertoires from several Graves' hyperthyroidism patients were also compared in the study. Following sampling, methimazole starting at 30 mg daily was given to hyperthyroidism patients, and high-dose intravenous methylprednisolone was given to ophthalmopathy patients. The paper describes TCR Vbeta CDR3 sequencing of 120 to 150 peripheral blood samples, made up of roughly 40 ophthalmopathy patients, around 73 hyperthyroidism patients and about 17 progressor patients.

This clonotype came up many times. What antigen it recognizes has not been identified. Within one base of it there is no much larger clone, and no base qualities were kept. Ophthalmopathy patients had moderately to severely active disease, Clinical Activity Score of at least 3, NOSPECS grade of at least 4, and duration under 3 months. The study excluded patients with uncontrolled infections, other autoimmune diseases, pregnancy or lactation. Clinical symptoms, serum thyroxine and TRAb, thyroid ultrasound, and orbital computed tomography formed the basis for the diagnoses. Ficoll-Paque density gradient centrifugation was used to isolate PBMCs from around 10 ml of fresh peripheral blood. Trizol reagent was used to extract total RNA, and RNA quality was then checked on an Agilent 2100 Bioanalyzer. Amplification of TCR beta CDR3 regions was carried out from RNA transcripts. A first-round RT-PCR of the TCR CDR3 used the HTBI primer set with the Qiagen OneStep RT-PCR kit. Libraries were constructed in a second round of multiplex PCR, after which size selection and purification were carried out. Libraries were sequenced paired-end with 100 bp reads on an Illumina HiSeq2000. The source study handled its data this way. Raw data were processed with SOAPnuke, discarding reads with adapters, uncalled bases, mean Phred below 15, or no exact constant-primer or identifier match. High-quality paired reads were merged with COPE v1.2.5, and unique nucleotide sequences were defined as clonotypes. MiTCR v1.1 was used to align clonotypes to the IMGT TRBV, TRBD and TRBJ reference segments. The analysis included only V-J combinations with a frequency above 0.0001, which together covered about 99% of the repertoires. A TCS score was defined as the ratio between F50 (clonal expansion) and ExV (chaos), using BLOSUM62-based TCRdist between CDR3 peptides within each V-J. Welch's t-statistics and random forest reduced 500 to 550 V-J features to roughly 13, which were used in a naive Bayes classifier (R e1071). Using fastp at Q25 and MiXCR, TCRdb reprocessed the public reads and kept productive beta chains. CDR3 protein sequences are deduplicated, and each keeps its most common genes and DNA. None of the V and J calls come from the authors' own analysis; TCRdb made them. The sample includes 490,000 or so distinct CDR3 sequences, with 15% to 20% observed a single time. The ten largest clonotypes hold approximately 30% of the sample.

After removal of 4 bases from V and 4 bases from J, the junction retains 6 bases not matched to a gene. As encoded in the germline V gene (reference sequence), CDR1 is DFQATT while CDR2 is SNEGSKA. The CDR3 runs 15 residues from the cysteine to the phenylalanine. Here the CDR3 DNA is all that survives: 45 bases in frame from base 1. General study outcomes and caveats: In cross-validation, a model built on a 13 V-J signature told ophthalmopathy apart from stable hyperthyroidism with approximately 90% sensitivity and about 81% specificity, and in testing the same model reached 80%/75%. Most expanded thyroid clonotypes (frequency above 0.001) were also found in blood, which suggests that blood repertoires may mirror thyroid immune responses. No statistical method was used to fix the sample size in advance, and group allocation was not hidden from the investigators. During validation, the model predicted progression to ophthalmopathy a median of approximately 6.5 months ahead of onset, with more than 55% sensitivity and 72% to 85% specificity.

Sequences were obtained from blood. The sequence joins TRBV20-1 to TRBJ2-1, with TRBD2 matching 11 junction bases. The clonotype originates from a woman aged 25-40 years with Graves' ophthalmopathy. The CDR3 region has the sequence CSANPGLAGYNEQFF. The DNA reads TGCAGTGCTAACCCCGGACTAGCGGGTTACAATGAGCAGTTCTTC.